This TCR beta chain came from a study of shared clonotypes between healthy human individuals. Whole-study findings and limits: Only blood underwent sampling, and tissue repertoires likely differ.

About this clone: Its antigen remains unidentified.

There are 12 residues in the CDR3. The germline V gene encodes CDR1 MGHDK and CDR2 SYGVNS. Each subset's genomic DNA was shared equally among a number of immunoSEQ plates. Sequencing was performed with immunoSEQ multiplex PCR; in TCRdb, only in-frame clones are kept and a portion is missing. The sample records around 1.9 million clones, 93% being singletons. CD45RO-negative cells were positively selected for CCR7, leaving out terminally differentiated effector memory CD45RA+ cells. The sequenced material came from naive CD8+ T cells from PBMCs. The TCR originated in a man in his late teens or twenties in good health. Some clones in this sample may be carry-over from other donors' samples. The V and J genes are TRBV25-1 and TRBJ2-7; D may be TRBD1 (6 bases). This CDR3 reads CKAGQRMVEQYF. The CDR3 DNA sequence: TGTAAAGCCGGACAGAGGATGGTGGAGCAGTACTTC.